The T cell receptor beta chain under discussion was sequenced for a study of monozygotic twins with inflammatory bowel disease. For each CDR3 protein, TCRdb gives one entry from its re-call of the 5' RACE reads, without DNA. Its clone listing holds 200,000 to 250,000 distinct CDR3 sequences. The template was total RNA from whole blood, with no T cell sorting. Material: blood. This sequence originates from a human donor with ulcerative colitis or Crohn's disease, or a healthy co-twin of an affected twin (not recorded which).

CDR3 sequence: CASSVQGTFTDTQYF. The chain carries TRBV7-8 and TRBJ2-3; TCRdb proposes TRBD1, but this gene call is untestable without DNA. The CDR3 extends over 15 amino acids. Germline CDR1 reads SGHVS; CDR2 reads FQNEAQ. The complete variable domain, with remaining parts taken from reference TRBV7-8 and TRBJ2-3, reads GAGVSQSPRYKVAKRGQDVALRCDPISGHVSLFWYQQALGQGPEFLTYFQNEAQLDKSGLPSDRFFAERPEGSVSTLKIQRTQQEDSAVYLCASSVQGTFTDTQYFGPGTRLTVL.